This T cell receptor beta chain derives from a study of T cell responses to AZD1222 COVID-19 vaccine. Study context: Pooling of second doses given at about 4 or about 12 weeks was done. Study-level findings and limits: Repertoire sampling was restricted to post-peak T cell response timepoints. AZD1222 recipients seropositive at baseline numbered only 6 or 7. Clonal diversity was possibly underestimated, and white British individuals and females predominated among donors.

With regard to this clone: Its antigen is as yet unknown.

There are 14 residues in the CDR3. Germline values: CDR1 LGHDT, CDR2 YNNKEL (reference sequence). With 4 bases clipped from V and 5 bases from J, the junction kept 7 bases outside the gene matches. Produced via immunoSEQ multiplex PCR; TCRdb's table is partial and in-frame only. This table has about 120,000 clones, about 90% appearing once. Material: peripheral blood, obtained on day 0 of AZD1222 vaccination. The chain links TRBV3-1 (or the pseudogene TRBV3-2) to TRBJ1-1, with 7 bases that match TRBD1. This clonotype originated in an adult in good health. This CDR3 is CASSPRQGRTEAFF. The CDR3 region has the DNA TGTGCCAGCAGCCCGAGACAGGGTCGAACTGAAGCTTTCTTT.